Below are 24 T cell receptor beta chains sequenced from a single sample in a study of cytomegalovirus exposure and HLA in healthy donors. Primers: 60 Vbeta forward and 13 Jbeta reverse. Clones were read by immunoSEQ multiplex PCR, and TCRdb kept only the in-frame ones, dropping some. There are 65,000 to 85,000 clones in the sample; 77% occur only once, and under 3.5% lies in the top ten. Sequencing used PBMCs. The origin of the receptors is a man over 45 in good health and CMV-seropositive.

The CDR3 nucleotides read TGTGCCAGTGCTTGGGACAGCCCCAATGAGCAGTTCTTC. Protein sequence: CASAWDSPNEQFF. This chain uses TRBV19 with TRBJ2-1; the match to TRBD1 covers 7 bases. V gave up 8 bases and J gave up 6 bases; unmatched junction bases: 7. This CDR3 comprises 13 residues. CDR1 and CDR2 from the germline V gene are LNHDA and SQIVND (reference sequence).

The table lists this clone with a few counts. The gene calls are TRBV7-2 and TRBJ1-3; 8 nucleotides line up with TRBD1. CDR1 and CDR2 from the germline V gene are SGHTA and FQGNSA. There are 17 residues in the CDR3. The ends lost 1 base at V and 0 bases at J; junction bases unmatched: 5. The chain's CDR3 is CASSLGGQGLSGNTIYF. CDR3 coding DNA: TGTGCCAGCAGCTTAGGCGGACAGGGCCTCTCTGGAAACACCATATATTTT.

The rearrangement joins TRBV18 to TRBJ1-5; D is undetermined. The V end lost 4 bases, the J end lost 5 bases, and 12 bases lay between the germline ends. Per germline, CDR1 KGHSH and CDR2 LQKENI. CDR3 size: 14 residues. The CDR3 region is CASSQTGGDQPQHF. In DNA form, the CDR3 reads TGTGCCAGCTCACAGACCGGAGGTGATCAGCCCCAGCATTTT.

The chain is built from TRBV11-2 and TRBJ2-3, with TRBD2 matching 8 bases. From germline, CDR1 is SGHAT and CDR2 FQNNGV. V shed 2 bases and J 1 base; nucleotides not matched to a gene: 5. The CDR3 totals 16 residues. The chain's CDR3 is CASSLPLTSGTDTQYF. CDR3 in DNA: TGTGCCAGCAGCTTACCCCTGACTAGCGGCACAGATACGCAGTATTTT.

This clone came up a few times. The V call is TRBV27, the J call TRBJ2-1; D gene ambiguous. The CDR3 length is 13 residues. V was clipped by 5 bases and J by 4 bases, with 9 bases between them. CDR1 is MNHEY, CDR2 SMNVEV, per germline (reference sequence). CDR3: CASSPSTYNEQFF. CDR3 DNA sequence: TGTGCCAGCAGTCCCTCTACTTACAATGAGCAGTTCTTC.

The chain employs TRBV5-5 and TRBJ2-7; 9 bases are a match to TRBD2. The germline CDR1 and CDR2 sequences are SGHKS and YYEKEE (reference sequence). The CDR3 contains 15 residues. J was trimmed by 4 bases and V by 0 bases; bases with no gene match: 5. The CDR3: CASSLEREETYEQYF. The CDR3 DNA sequence: TGTGCCAGCAGCTTGGAGCGGGAGGAAACATACGAGCAGTACTTC.

The sample holds a few counts of this clone. This rearrangement joins TRBV6-6 to TRBJ1-2; TRBD1 matches at 7 bases. Germline V lookup: CDR1 MNHNY, CDR2 SVGAGI (reference sequence). V lost 2 bases, J lost 8 bases, and 8 bases stayed unmatched. The CDR3 length is 14 residues. The CDR3 loop reads CASSYPDRSYGYTF. In DNA, the CDR3 is TGTGCCAGCAGTTACCCGGACAGGTCGTACGGCTACACCTTC.

This clone was seen only once. This chain connects TRBV19 to TRBJ1-2; the match to TRBD1 covers 8 bases. V was pared by 5 bases and J by 8 bases, with 10 bases of the junction left unmatched. Germline CDR1 and CDR2: LNHDA and SQIVND (reference sequence). CDR3 length: 14 residues. The CDR3 sequence: CASSASGQVLGYTF. As DNA, the CDR3 is TGTGCCAGTAGTGCCTCGGGACAGGTCCTAGGCTACACCTTC.

V is TRBV4-3 and J is TRBJ2-7, with 7 bases identical to TRBD1. The germline CDR1 and CDR2 sequences are LGHNA and YSLEER. V shed 1 base, J shed 5 bases, and the junction held 5 bases outside the gene matches. The CDR3 totals 14 residues. CDR3 residues: CASSQGQGGHEQYF. The DNA of the CDR3 is TGCGCCAGCAGCCAAGGACAGGGCGGCCACGAGCAGTACTTC.

The genes are TRBV7-6 and TRBJ2-7; TRBD2 matches 8 bases. Germline V CDR1 and CDR2: SGHVS, FNYEAQ. There are 14 residues in the CDR3. Germline trimming cut 2 bases from V and 6 bases from J; bases unmatched to any gene: 6. The chain's CDR3 is CASSLSGRAPEQYF. The CDR3 DNA is TGTGCCAGCAGCTTAAGCGGGAGAGCACCCGAGCAGTACTTC.

This clone was picked up a small number of times. The rearrangement links TRBV9 to TRBJ1-3, with D possibly being TRBD1 (5 bases). V lost 0 bases and J lost 0, with 10 bases in between. The length of the CDR3 is 16 residues. CDR1 and CDR2 (germline): SGDLS, YYNGEE. CDR3 nucleotides: TGTGCCAGCAGCGTAGCCCGGGGGGGCTCTGGAAACACCATATATTTT. This sequence encodes CASSVARGGSGNTIYF.

J is TRBJ2-1 and V is TRBV10-2; D gene unclear. This CDR3 region has 12 residues. The V end lost 7 bases, the J end lost 0 bases, and 4 bases lay between the germline ends. Germline-derived CDR1 and CDR2 are WSHSY and SAAADI. CDR3 DNA: TGCGCCAGCACAGACTCCTACAATGAGCAGTTCTTC. Protein: CASTDSYNEQFF.

This clone has a single count. The V gene is TRBV11-2, the J gene TRBJ2-3; TRBD2 aligns across 8 bases. Germline V gene sequence: CDR1 SGHAT, CDR2 FQNNGV. The V segment lost 5 bases and the J segment 1 base; nucleotides outside the gene matches: 2. The CDR3 runs 14 residues. This chain's CDR3 is CASSPTSGTDTQYF. The CDR3 DNA reads as TGTGCCAGCAGCCCGACTAGCGGCACAGATACGCAGTATTTT.

The V gene is TRBV5-4, the J gene TRBJ2-1; 8 nucleotides match TRBD2. This CDR3 spans 16 amino acids. Germline V gene data show CDR1 as SGHNT and CDR2 as YYREEE (reference sequence). The ends lost 4 bases at V and 0 bases at J; junction bases unmatched: 6. The CDR3 is CASSTGGGNSYNEQFF. CDR3 coding DNA: TGTGCCAGCAGCACTGGCGGGGGGAACTCCTACAATGAGCAGTTCTTC.

This clone was seen only once. The V and J genes are TRBV27 and TRBJ2-5, with 9 nucleotides matching TRBD2. Trimming at V came to 6 bases and at J to 4 bases, leaving 9 bases not matched to a gene. Germline V gives CDR1 MNHEY, CDR2 SMNVEV (reference sequence). The CDR3 runs to 15 residues. CDR3 coding DNA: TGTGCCAGCAGGATTAGCGGGAGTTCTGTAGAGACCCAGTACTTC. Protein sequence: CASRISGSSVETQYF.

This chain joins TRBV7-9 and TRBJ1-2; TRBD1 is a possible D gene (6 bases). V was clipped by 0 bases and J by 8 bases, with 13 bases between them. Germline V gene lookup returns CDR1 SEHNR and CDR2 FQNEAQ (reference sequence). This CDR3 comprises 14 residues. This chain's CDR3 is CASSLARDNRGYTF. The CDR3 bases are TGTGCCAGCAGCTTAGCTAGGGACAATCGAGGCTACACCTTC.

This chain joins TRBV19 and TRBJ2-7, with D possibly being TRBD1 (6 bases). Trimming took 8 bases from V and 4 from J, leaving 15 bases between them. Germline V CDR1 and CDR2: LNHDA, SQIVND (reference sequence). The CDR3 is made up of 13 amino acids. For the CDR3, the DNA is TGTGCCAGTGCCCAAGGACAGCTTTACGAGCAGTACTTC. Its protein is CASAQGQLYEQYF.

This chain connects TRBV5-1 to TRBJ2-2, with 8 bases aligning to TRBD2. CDR3 size: 13 residues. V lost 4 bases to trimming and J lost 7 bases; unmatched junction nucleotides: 3. Germline-derived CDR1 and CDR2 are SGHRS and YFSETQ. CDR3 nucleotides: TGCGCCAGCAGCGCGACTAGCGTCGGGGAGCTGTTTTTT. It translates to CASSATSVGELFF.

This sequence joins TRBV13 and TRBJ2-7, with 7 bases lining up with TRBD1. This CDR3 spans 15 amino acids. Germline V gene data show CDR1 as PRHDT and CDR2 as FYEKMQ (reference sequence). The ends lost 1 base at V and 2 bases at J; junction bases unmatched: 5. The CDR3: CASSLEGQSPYEQYF. The CDR3 coding sequence is TGTGCCAGCAGCTTAGAGGGACAGTCCCCCTACGAGCAGTACTTC.

This clone was recorded a few times. The same CDR3 is also encoded by other DNA sequences in this sample. This rearrangement joins TRBV9 to TRBJ2-7; 11 bases fit TRBD2. V lost 3 bases, J lost 7 bases, and 3 bases stayed unmatched. The CDR3 spans 13 residues. CDR1 is SGDLS and CDR2 is YYNGEE in the germline V gene. CDR3 residues: CASSGGTSGEQYF. The CDR3, as DNA: TGTGCCAGCAGCGGCGGGACTAGCGGAGAGCAGTACTTC.

The rearrangement joins TRBV18 to TRBJ2-7, with TRBD2 identical over 7 bases. The germline gives CDR1 KGHSH, CDR2 LQKENI. This CDR3 region has 14 residues. The J segment lost 2 bases and the V segment lost 6 bases, leaving 7 bases of the junction unmatched. DNA of the CDR3: TGTGCCAGCTCCCTCGGACTAGAAGCCTACGAGCAGTACTTC. The encoded protein is CASSLGLEAYEQYF.

V usage is TRBV29-1 and J usage is TRBJ1-1; 7 bases line up with TRBD1. CDR1 is SQVTM and CDR2 is ANQGSEA in the germline V gene. V dropped 4 bases and J dropped 1; count of bases not matched to a gene: 0. This CDR3 contains 12 residues. The CDR3 DNA reads TGCAGCGTTGGGACAGGGAACACTGAAGCTTTCTTT. Residues: CSVGTGNTEAFF.

The chain couples TRBV7-3 to TRBJ1-5, with 7 bases aligning to TRBD1. V lost 1 base, J lost 7 bases, and 1 base stayed unmatched. This CDR3 region has 13 residues. The V gene's germline CDR1 is SGHTA and CDR2 FQGTGA. The CDR3 region is CASSLKGGQPQHF. CDR3 sequence (DNA): TGTGCCAGCAGCTTAAAAGGGGGCCAGCCCCAGCATTTT.

The CDR3 sequence: CASRQNTEAFF. CDR3 coding DNA: TGTGCCAGCAGACAGAACACTGAAGCTTTCTTT. This chain uses TRBV2 with TRBJ1-1, with D unclear. The germline CDR1 and CDR2 sequences are SNHLY and FYNNEI. The CDR3 length is 11 residues. V lost 6 bases to trimming and J lost 1 base, with 3 bases between them.